This entry is about one TCR beta chain. What it recognizes is unknown. Sequenced by immunoSEQ multiplex PCR; TCRdb stores in-frame clones only, minus some. There are 75,000 to 100,000 clones in the sample; 85% to 90% occur only once, and nearly 5% lies in the top ten. The source of the sample is a study of radiotherapy plus CTLA-4 blockade in lung cancer. Regarding the study as a whole: An expansion of tumor-derived TCR clones occurred in blood after radiotherapy plus ipilimumab.

This CDR3 has 13 residues. V lost 3 bases and J lost 5, with 9 bases in between. Germline V gene data show CDR1 as SGHRS and CDR2 as YFSETQ. The source was peripheral blood, collected from a patient treated with radiotherapy plus ipilimumab. The chain links TRBV5-1 to TRBJ2-1, with D perhaps matching TRBD2 (6 bases). The sequence was collected from a human donor with non-small cell lung cancer that progressed on radiotherapy plus ipilimumab. CDR3 nucleotide sequence: TGCGCCAGCAGCTCCCGCGGGGACAATGAGCAGTTCTTC. This translates into CASSSRGDNEQFF.